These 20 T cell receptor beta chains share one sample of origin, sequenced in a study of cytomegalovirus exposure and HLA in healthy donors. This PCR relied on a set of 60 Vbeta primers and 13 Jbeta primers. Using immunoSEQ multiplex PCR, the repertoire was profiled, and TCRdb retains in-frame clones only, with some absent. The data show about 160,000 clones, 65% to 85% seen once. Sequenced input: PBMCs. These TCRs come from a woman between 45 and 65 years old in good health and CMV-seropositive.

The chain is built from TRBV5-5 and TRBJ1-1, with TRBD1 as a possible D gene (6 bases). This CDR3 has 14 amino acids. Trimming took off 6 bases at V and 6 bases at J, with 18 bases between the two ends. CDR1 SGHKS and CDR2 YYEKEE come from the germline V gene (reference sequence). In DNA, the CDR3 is TGTGCCAGCAATCCCCATTTCACAGGGTCTGAAGCTTTCTTT. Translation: CASNPHFTGSEAFF.

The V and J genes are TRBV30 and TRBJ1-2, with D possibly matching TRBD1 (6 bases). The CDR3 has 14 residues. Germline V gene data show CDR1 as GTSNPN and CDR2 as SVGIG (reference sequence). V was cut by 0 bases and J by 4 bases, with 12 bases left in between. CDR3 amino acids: CAWSVATGSYGYTF. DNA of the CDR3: TGTGCCTGGAGTGTGGCCACAGGGTCCTATGGCTACACCTTC.

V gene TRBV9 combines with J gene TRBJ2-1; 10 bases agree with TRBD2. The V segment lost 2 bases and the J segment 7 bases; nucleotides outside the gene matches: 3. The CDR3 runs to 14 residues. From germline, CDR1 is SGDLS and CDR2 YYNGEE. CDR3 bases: TGTGCCAGCAGCGTTGGGACTAGCGTAAATGAGCAGTTCTTC. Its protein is CASSVGTSVNEQFF.

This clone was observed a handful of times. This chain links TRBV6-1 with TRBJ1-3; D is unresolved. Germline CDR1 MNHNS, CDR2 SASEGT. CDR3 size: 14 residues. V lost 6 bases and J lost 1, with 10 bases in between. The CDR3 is CASRTQLSGNTIYF. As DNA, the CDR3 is TGTGCCAGCAGAACACAGCTTTCTGGAAACACCATATATTTT.

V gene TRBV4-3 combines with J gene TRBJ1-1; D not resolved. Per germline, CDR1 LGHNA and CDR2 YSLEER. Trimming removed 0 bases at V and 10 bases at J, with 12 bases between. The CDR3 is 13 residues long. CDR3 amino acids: CASSQDLGSRAFF. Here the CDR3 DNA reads TGCGCCAGCAGCCAAGATCTGGGGAGCAGAGCTTTCTTT.

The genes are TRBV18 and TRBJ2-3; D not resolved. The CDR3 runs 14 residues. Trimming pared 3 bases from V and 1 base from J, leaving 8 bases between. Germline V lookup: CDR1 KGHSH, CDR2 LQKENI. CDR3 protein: CASSPQVGTDTQYF. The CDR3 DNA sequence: TGTGCCAGCTCACCTCAGGTAGGCACAGATACGCAGTATTTT.

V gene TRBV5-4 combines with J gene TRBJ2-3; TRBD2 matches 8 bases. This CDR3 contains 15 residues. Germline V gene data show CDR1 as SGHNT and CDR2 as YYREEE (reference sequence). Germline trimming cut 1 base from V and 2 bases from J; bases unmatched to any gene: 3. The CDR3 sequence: CASSLTSGVTDTQYF. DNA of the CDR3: TGTGCCAGCAGCTTGACTAGCGGTGTCACAGATACGCAGTATTTT.

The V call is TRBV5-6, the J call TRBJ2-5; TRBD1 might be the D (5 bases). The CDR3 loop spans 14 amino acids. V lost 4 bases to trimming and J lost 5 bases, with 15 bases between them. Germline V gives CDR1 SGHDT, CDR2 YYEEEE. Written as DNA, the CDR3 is TGTGCCAGCAGCAGCGTCGGAGCAGGGGAGACCCAGTACTTC. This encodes CASSSVGAGETQYF.

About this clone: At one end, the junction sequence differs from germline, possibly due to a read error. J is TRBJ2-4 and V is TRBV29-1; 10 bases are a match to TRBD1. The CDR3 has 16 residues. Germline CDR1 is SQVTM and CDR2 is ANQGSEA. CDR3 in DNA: TGCAGCGTTGCCGGTGAAGGGACAGGGGCCAAAAACAGTCAGTACTTC. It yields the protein CSVAGEGTGAKNSQYF.

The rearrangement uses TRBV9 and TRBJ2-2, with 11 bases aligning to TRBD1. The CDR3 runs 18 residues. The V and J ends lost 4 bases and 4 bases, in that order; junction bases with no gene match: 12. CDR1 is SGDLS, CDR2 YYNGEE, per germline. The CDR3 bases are TGTGCCAGCAGCCGACTGAGCCTGGGACAGGGGGTCACCGGGGAGCTGTTTTTT. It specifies CASSRLSLGQGVTGELFF.

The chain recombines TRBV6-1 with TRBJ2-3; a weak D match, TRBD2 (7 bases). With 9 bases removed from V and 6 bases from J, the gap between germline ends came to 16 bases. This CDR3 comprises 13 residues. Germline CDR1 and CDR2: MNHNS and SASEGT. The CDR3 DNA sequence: TGTGCCAGTGCGGGGGCGGTTGGGGATACGCAGTATTTT. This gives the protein CASAGAVGDTQYF.

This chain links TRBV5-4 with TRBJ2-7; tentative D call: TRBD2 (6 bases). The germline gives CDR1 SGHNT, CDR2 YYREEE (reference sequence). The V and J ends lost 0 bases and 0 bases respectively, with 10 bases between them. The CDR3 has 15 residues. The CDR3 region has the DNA TGTGCCAGCAGCTTGGCCGGGGACTTCTCCTACGAGCAGTACTTC. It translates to CASSLAGDFSYEQYF. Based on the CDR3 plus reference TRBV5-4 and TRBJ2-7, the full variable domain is ETGVTQSPTHLIKTRGQQVTLRCSSQSGHNTVSWYQQALGQGPQFIFQYYREEENGRGNFPPRFSGLQFPNYSSELNVNALELDDSALYLCASSLAGDFSYEQYFGPGTRLTVT.

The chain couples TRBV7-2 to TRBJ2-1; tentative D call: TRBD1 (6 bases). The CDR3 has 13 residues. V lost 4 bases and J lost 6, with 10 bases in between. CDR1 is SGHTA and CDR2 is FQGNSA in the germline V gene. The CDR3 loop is CASSSDSLNEQFF. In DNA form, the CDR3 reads TGTGCCAGCAGCTCGGACAGCCTCAATGAGCAGTTCTTC.

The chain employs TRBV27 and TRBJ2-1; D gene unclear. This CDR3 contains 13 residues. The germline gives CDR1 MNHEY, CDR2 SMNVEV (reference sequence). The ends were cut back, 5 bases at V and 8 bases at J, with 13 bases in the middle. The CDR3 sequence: CASSLGGLYEQFF. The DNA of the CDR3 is TGTGCCAGCAGTCTTGGTGGGCTATATGAGCAGTTCTTC.

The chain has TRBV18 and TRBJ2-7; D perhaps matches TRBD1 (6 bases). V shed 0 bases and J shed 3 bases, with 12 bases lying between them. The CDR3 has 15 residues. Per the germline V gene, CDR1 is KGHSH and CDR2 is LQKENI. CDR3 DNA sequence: TGTGCCAGCTCACCACCAGGGGCAGGGGTCTACGAGCAGTACTTC. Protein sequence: CASSPPGAGVYEQYF.

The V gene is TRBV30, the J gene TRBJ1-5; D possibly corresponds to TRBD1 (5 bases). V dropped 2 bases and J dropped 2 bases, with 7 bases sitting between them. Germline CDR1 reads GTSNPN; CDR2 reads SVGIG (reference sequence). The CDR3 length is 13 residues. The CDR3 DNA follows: TGTGCCTGGAGTTTACAGGGCAATCAGCCCCAGCATTTT. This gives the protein CAWSLQGNQPQHF.

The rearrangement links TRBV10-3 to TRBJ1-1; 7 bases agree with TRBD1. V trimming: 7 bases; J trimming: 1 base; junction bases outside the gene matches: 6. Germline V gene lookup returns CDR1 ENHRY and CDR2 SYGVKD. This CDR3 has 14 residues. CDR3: CAITAGQANTEAFF. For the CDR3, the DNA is TGTGCCATCACGGCAGGACAGGCGAACACTGAAGCTTTCTTT.

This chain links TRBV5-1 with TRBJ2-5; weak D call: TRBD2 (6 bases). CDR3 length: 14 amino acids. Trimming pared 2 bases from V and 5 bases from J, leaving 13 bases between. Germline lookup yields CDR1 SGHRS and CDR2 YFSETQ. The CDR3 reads CASSLGGVGETQYF. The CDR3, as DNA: TGCGCCAGCAGCTTAGGAGGGGTCGGTGAGACCCAGTACTTC.

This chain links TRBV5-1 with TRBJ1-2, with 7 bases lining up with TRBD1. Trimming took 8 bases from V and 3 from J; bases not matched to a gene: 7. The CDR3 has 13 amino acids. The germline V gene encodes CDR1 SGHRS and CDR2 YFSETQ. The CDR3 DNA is TGCGCCAGACAGACAGGGTCGGACTATGGCTACACCTTC. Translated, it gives CARQTGSDYGYTF.

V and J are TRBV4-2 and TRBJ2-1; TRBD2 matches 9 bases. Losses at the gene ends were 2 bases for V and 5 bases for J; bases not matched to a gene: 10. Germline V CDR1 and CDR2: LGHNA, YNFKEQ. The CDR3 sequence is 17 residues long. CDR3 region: CASSQRSSGTLHNEQFF. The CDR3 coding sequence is TGTGCCAGCAGCCAAAGATCTAGCGGGACGCTCCACAATGAGCAGTTCTTC.